The text below deals with one TCR beta chain. Antigen specificity is unknown. Sequencing targeted expressed TCRB transcripts, as all isolated RNA had been reverse transcribed. Generated by immunoSEQ multiplex PCR, the TCRdb table keeps only in-frame clones and is missing some. The sample has approximately 340,000 clones, approximately 16% seen once. The data derive from a study of beta chain features in type 1 diabetes. Study overall: All samples yielded roughly 100 million examined sorted cells. General study results and limits: When VDJ junctions were examined, type 1 diabetes patients showed fewer insertions and more deletions.

This CDR3 is 15 amino acids long. V lost 5 bases to trimming and J lost 2 bases; unmatched junction nucleotides: 8. Germline V gene data show CDR1 as SGHTA and CDR2 as FQGNSA. The sample consisted of naive CD4+ T cells from blood. The chain recombines TRBV7-2 with TRBJ2-7; the match to TRBD2 covers 8 bases. The sequence was obtained from a woman between 18 and 29 years old in good health. CDR3 DNA: TGTGCCAGCAGCCGGGGGGGCCCCCGGGCCTACGAGCAGTACTTC. Protein product: CASSRGGPRAYEQYF.